This T cell receptor beta chain is drawn from a study of cytomegalovirus exposure and HLA in healthy donors. Study-level results: HLA-A and HLA-B allele assignments for most subjects were reportedly predicted accurately using TCR beta sequences. In a later analysis, common viral pathogens appeared linked to several of the most significant clusters.

Amplification used 60 Vbeta primers and 13 Jbeta primers. Profiling relied on immunoSEQ multiplex PCR, and the TCRdb table lists in-frame clones only, not all of them. Here the sample spans about 270,000 clones, 72% being singletons. Healthy bone marrow donors formed the donor group. About this clone: The antigen remains undetermined.

The CDR3 spans 15 residues. Germline-derived CDR1 and CDR2 are SNHLY and FYNNEI. V shed 3 bases and J 8 bases; nucleotides not matched to a gene: 10. The TCR sequence derives from a female donor in good health and CMV-seronegative. J is TRBJ2-1 and V is TRBV2, with TRBD2 identical over 7 bases. Sample: PBMCs. The CDR3 is CASSETSGIFDEQFF. The CDR3 region has the DNA TGTGCCAGCAGTGAGACCAGCGGGATTTTCGATGAGCAGTTCTTC.